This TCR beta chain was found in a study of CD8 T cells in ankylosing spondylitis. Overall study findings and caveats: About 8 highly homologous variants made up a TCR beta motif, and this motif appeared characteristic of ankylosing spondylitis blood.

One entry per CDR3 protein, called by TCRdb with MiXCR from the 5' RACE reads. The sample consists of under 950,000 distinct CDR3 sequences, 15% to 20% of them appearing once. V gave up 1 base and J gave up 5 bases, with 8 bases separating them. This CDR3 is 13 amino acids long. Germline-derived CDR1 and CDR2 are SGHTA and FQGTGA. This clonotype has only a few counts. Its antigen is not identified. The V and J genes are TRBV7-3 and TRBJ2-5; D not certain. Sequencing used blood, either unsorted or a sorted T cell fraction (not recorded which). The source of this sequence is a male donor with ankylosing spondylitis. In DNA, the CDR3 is TGTGCCAGCAGCTTAAACAGATACGAGACCCAGTACTTC. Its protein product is CASSLNRYETQYF. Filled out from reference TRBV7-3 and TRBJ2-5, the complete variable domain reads GAGVSQTPSNKVTEKGKYVELRCDPISGHTALYWYRQSLGQGPEFLIYFQGTGAADDSGLPNDRFFAVRPEGSVSTLKIQRTERGDSAVYLCASSLNRYETQYFGPGTRLLVL.